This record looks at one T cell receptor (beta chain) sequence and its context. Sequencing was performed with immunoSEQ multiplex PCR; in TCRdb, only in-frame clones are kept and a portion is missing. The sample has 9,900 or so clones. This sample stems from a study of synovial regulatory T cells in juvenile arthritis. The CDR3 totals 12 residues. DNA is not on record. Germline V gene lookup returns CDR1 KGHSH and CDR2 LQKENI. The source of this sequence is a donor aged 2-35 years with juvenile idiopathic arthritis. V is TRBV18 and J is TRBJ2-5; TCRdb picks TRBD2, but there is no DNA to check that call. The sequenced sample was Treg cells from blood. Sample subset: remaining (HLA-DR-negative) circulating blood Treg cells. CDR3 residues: CASTTSGETQYF.